These T cell receptor beta chains were read from a single sample in a study of post-analysis software for immune sequencing data. Each CDR3 protein gets one entry after TCRdb re-called the PCR reads with MiXCR. The table lists hundreds of thousands of distinct CDR3 sequences, 35% to 40% of them singletons. Sequencing input: blood. Receptors were obtained from a girl between 10 and 17 years old with multiple sclerosis. Both conserved end residues are part of each CDR3. The D gene is left open where the match is weak. Size values are once, few and many counts, or a class for expanded clones, and some rows have none.

many TRBJ2-5 TRBV6-2/TRBV6-3 TRBD2 TGTGCCAGCTCTAGGGAGCGGGAGGCCGAGACCCAGTACTTC CASSREREAETQYF
many TRBJ2-3 TRBV6-2/TRBV6-3 TRBD2 TGTGCCAGCAGAGAGACTAGCGGGGGGGTAAGAGATACGCAGTATTTT CASRETSGGVRDTQYF
- TRBJ2-5 TRBV7-2 - TGTGCCAGCAGCTTAGCGCATTTGTTTGCCGGGGGCGAGACCCAGTACTTC CASSLAHLFAGGETQYF
- TRBJ2-1 TRBV10-3 TRBD2 TGTGCCATCAGTGAGACTAGCGGCTACAATGAGCAGTTCTTC CAISETSGYNEQFF
many TRBJ2-3 TRBV5-1 - TGCGCCAGCAGCTTAGCGGCTCGCGACACAGATACGCAGTATTTT CASSLAARDTDTQYF
many TRBJ2-3 TRBV15 - TGTGCCACCAGCAGAGGTCTCGGGCAGTTCACAGATACGCAGTATTTT CATSRGLGQFTDTQYF
many TRBJ2-1 TRBV24-1 - TGTGCCACCAGTGACAATAGCATTCGTGAGCAGTTCTTC CATSDNSIREQFF
- TRBJ1-1 TRBV12-5 TRBD1 TGTGCTAGTGGTTTGGCGGGGACAGGGGCTGCCACTGAAGCTTTCTTT CASGLAGTGAATEAFF
once TRBJ2-7 TRBV2 TRBD1 TGTGCCAGTTCCAGGGACTCAGGGGGCTATAGTCGAAATTTCTACGAGCAGTACTTC CASSRDSGGYSRNFYEQYF
many TRBJ1-5 TRBV6-6 - TGTGCCAGCAGATTGGACTCTAACGGCAATCAGCCCCAGCATTTT CASRLDSNGNQPQHF
many TRBJ2-1 TRBV20-1 - TGCAGTGCTTCAGGTTACAATGAGCAGTTCTTC CSASGYNEQFF
- TRBJ2-1 TRBV4-1 - TGCGCCAGCAGCCACACGGGAAGCTCCTACAATGAGCAGTTCTTC CASSHTGSSYNEQFF
- TRBJ1-4 TRBV28 - TGTGCCAGCAGTGAGGGTAGTGAAAAACTGTTTTTT CASSEGSEKLFF
many TRBJ2-5 TRBV7-7 - TGTGCCAGCAGCCGCGCCGTTGGGGGAGGAGAGACCCAGTACTTC CASSRAVGGGETQYF
- TRBJ2-3 TRBV12-3/TRBV12-4 - TGTGCCAGCAGTTTAGGCGGGGGCGGAGATGTGCAGTATTTT CASSLGGGGDVQYF
- TRBJ1-2 TRBV29-1 - TGCAGCGTGGAGCGACAGAGTAACTATGGCTACACCTTC CSVERQSNYGYTF
many TRBJ2-3 TRBV20-1 - TGCAGTGCTAGAGACTTAGACGAGCCCCCCTCTAGCACAGATACGCAGTATTTT CSARDLDEPPSSTDTQYF
- TRBJ2-1 TRBV6-2/TRBV6-3 TRBD2 TGTGCCAGCAGTTACGTTCCGGGACTAGCGGAAAACAATGAGCAGTTCTTC CASSYVPGLAENNEQFF
few TRBJ1-3 TRBV6-5 - TGTGCCAGCAGTTACGACGGGAGGTCTGGAAACACCATATATTTT CASSYDGRSGNTIYF
few TRBJ1-6 TRBV7-9 - TGTGCCAGCAGCTCCTGGCGTGTCAGTATCTCTTCACCCCTCCACTTT CASSSWRVSISSPLHF
many TRBJ2-5 TRBV25-1 TRBD2 TGTGCCAGCAGTGCCCCTACTAGCGGGGGGGCCGGGTGGAAAGAGACCCAGTACTTC CASSAPTSGGAGWKETQYF
few TRBJ2-3 TRBV5-1 - TGCGCCAGCAGCTTCGGGGGACCCAGCACAGATACGCAGTATTTT CASSFGGPSTDTQYF
- TRBJ2-3 TRBV20-1 TRBD1 TGCAGTGCTACCGGGACAGGAGTCGTGTTTGATACGCAGTATTTT CSATGTGVVFDTQYF
many TRBJ1-2 TRBV20-1 - TGCAGTGCTCCTCGGGTTCTGCGTGGCTATGGCTACACCTTC CSAPRVLRGYGYTF
once TRBJ2-7 TRBV4-3 - TGCGCCAGCAGCCAAGGGGGTGATGGCCGGGGGTCGGGTGAGCAGTACTTC CASSQGGDGRGSGEQYF